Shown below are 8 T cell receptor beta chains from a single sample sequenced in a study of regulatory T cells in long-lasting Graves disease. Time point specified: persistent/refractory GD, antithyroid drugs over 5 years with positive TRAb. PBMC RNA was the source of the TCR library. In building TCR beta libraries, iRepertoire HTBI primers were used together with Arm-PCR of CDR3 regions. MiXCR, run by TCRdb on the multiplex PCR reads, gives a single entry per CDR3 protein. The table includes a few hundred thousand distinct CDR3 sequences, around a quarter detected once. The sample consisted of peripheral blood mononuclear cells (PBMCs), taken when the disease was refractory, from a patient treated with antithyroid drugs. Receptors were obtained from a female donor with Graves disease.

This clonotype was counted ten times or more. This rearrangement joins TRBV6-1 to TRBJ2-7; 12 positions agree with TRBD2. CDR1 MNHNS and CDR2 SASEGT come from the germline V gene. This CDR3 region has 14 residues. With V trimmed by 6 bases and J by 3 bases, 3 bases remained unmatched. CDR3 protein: CASRLTSGSYEQYF. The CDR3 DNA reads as TGTGCCAGCAGACTGACTAGCGGGAGCTACGAGCAGTACTTC.

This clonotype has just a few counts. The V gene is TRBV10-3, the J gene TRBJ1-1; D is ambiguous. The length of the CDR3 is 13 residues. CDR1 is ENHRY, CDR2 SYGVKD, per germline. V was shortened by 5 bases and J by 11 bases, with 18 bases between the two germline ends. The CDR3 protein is CAISSTFDSSAFF. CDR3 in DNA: TGTGCCATCAGTTCGACGTTCGATAGCAGCGCTTTCTTT.

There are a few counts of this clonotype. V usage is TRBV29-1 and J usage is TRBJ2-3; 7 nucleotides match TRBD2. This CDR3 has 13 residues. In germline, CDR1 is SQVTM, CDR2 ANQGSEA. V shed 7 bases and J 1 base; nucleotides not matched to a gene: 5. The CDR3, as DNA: TGCAGCGCACAACTAGCGCGCACAGATACGCAGTATTTT. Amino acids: CSAQLARTDTQYF.

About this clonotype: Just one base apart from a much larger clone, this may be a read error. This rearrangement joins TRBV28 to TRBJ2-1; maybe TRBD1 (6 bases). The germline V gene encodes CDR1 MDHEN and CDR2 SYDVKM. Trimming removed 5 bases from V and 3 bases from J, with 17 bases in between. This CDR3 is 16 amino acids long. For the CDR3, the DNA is TGTGCCAGCAGTCTGGTCGCAGGGGTCCACTACAATGAGCAGTTCTTC. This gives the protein CASSLVAGVHYNEQFF. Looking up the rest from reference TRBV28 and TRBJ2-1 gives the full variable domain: DVKVTQSSRYLVKRTGEKVFLECVQDMDHENMFWYRQDPGLGLRLIYFSYDVKMKEKGDIPEGYSVSREKKERFSLILESASTNQTSMYLCASSLVAGVHYNEQFFGPGTRLTVL.

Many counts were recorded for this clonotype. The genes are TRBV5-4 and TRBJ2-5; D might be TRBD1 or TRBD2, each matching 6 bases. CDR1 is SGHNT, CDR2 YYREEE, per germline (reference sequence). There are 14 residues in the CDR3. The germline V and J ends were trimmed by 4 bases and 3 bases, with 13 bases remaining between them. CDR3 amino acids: CASSQTRGEETQYF. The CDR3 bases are TGTGCCAGCAGCCAGACGAGGGGGGAAGAGACCCAGTACTTC.

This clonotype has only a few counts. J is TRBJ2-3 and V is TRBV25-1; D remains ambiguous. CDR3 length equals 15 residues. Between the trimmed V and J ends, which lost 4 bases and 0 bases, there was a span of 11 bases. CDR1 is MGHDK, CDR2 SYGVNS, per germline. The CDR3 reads CASSGNYPSTDTQYF. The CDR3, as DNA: TGTGCCAGCAGTGGGAACTACCCTAGCACAGATACGCAGTATTTT.

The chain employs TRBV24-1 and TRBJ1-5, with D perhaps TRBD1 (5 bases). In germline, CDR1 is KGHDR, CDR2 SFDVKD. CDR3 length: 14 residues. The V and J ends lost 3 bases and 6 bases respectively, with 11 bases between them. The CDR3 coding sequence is TGTGCCACCAGTGATCCAGGGATATCTCAGCCCCAGCATTTT. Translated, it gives CATSDPGISQPQHF.

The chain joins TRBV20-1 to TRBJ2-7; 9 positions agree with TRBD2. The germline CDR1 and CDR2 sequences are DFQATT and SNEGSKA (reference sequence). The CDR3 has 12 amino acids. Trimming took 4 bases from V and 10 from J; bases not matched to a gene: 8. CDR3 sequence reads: CSAIDQTSGQYF. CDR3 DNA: TGCAGTGCTATCGACCAGACTAGCGGACAGTACTTC.